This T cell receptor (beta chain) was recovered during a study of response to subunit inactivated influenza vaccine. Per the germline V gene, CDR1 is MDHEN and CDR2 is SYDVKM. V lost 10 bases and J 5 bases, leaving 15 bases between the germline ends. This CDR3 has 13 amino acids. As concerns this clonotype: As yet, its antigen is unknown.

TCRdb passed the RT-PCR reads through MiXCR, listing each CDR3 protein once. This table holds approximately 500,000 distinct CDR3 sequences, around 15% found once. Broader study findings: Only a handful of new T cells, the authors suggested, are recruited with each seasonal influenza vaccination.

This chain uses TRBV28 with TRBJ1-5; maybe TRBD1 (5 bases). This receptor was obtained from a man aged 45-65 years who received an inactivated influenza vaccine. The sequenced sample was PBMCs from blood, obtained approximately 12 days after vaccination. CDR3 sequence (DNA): TGTGCCATCGGCTTGGGGGTTGATCAGCCCCAGCATTTT. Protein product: CAIGLGVDQPQHF.